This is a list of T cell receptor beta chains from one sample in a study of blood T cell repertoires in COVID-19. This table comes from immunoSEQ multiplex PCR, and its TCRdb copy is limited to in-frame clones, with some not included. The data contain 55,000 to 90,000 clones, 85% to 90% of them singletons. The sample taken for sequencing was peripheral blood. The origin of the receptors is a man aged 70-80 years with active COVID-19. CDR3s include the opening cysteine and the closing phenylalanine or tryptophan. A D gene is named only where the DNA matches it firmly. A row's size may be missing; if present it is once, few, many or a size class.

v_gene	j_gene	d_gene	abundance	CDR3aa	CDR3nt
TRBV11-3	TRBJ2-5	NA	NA	CASRSGGQETQYF	TGTGCCAGCAGATCGGGTGGGCAAGAGACCCAGTACTTC
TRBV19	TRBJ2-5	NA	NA	CASSIAQGLETQYF	TGTGCCAGTAGTATAGCCCAGGGGTTGGAGACCCAGTACTTC
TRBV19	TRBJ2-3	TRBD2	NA	CASIGPTSGRATDTQYF	TGTGCCAGTATAGGTCCGACTAGCGGGAGGGCCACAGATACGCAGTATTTT
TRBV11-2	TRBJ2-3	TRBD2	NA	CASSLGRGTSGSGDTQYF	TGTGCCAGCAGCTTAGGGCGGGGGACTAGCGGGAGCGGAGATACGCAGTATTTT
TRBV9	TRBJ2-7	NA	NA	CASSPRGAGSYEQYF	TGTGCCAGCAGCCCCCGCGGGGCGGGCTCCTACGAGCAGTACTTC
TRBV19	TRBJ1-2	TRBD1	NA	CASRPNTGGGGFGYTF	TGTGCCAGTAGGCCGAATACAGGGGGCGGCGGATTTGGCTACACCTTC
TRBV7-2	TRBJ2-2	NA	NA	CASSLTLGGTGELFF	TGTGCCAGCAGCTTAACTCTGGGGGGCACCGGGGAGCTGTTTTTT
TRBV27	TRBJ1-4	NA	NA	CASTSGEKLFF	TGTGCCAGCACCTCGGGGGAAAAACTGTTTTTT
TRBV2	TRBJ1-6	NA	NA	CASSEGQSSYNSPLHF	TGTGCCAGCAGTGAGGGGCAGAGCTCCTATAATTCACCCCTCCACTTT
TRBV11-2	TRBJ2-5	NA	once	CASSLALKETQYF	TGTGCCAGCAGCTTAGCCCTAAAAGAGACCCAGTACTTC
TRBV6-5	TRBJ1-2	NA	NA	CASSYGQNYGYTF	TGTGCCAGCAGCTACGGACAGAACTATGGCTACACCTTC
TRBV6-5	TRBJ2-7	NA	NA	CASSPAAGSYEQYF	TGTGCCAGCAGCCCGGCGGCGGGAAGTTACGAGCAGTACTTC
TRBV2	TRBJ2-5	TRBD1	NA	CASRPDRGRAETQYF	TGTGCCAGCAGGCCAGACAGGGGGCGGGCGGAGACCCAGTACTTC
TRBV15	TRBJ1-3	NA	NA	CATSRDPGVGNTIYF	TGTGCCACTAGCAGAGATCCGGGGGTTGGAAACACCATATATTTT
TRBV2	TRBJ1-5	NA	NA	CASSEARENQPQHF	TGTGCCAGCAGTGAAGCCCGGGAGAATCAGCCCCAGCATTTT
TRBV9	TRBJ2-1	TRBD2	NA	CASSPGTSGSRGFF	TGTGCCAGCAGCCCCGGGACTAGCGGGAGCCGGGGGTTCTTC
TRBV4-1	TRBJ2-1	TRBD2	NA	CASSQVASGPVSRGEQFF	TGCGCCAGCAGCCAAGTGGCTAGCGGGCCGGTCTCCAGGGGTGAGCAGTTCTTC
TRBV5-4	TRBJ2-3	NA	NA	CASSPRDFQRTDTQYF	TGTGCCAGCAGCCCCCGGGACTTCCAACGCACAGATACGCAGTATTTT
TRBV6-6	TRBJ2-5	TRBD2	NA	CASSYPPSGSRETQYF	TGTGCCAGCAGTTACCCCCCTAGCGGGAGCAGGGAGACCCAGTACTTC
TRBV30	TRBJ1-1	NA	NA	CAWSRGLEAFF	TGTGCCTGGAGTAGGGGCCTCGAAGCTTTCTTT
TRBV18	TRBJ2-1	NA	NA	CASSSEQGPKFF	TGTGCCAGCTCCTCTGAGCAGGGGCCCAAGTTCTTC
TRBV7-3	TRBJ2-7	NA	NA	CASSPGAESYEQYF	TGTGCCAGCAGCCCAGGGGCAGAATCCTACGAGCAGTACTTC
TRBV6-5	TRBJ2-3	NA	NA	CASSTGSTDTQYF	TGTGCCAGCAGTACAGGGAGCACAGATACGCAGTATTTT
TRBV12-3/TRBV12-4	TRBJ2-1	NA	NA	CASSLGGDEQFF	TGTGCCAGCAGTTTAGGGGGCGATGAGCAGTTCTTC
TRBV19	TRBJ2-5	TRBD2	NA	CASSIGGTMRETQYF	TGTGCCAGTAGTATAGGGGGGACTATGAGGGAGACCCAGTACTTC
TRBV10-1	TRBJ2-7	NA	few	CASSVLDITYEQYF	TGCGCCAGCAGTGTCTTGGACATTACCTACGAGCAGTACTTC
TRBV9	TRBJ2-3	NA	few	CASSVPGAAGEFPDTDTQYF	TGTGCCAGCAGCGTACCGGGGGCGGCGGGAGAGTTTCCAGACACAGATACGCAGTATTTT
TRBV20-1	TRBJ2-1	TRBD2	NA	CSASVGGGRVYNEQFF	TGCAGTGCTAGTGTGGGCGGCGGGAGGGTCTACAATGAGCAGTTCTTC
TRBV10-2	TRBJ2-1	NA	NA	CASSEALTGRGRDEQFF	TGCGCCAGCAGTGAGGCCCTGACAGGAAGGGGTAGGGATGAGCAGTTCTTC
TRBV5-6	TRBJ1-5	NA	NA	CASSLAPRGGGPQHF	TGTGCCAGCAGCTTGGCCCCACGGGGCGGGGGGCCCCAGCATTTT
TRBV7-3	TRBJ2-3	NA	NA	CASSLLGTDTQYF	TGTGCCAGCAGCTTACTTGGCACAGATACGCAGTATTTT
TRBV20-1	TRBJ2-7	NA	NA	CSANRVHEQYF	TGCAGTGCCAACAGGGTCCACGAGCAGTACTTC
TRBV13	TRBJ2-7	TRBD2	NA	CASSPGTEARTSGIFEQYF	TGTGCCAGCAGCCCGGGGACAGAGGCCCGGACTAGCGGGATATTCGAGCAGTACTTC
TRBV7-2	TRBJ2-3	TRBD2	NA	CASSLALASGRADTQYF	TGTGCCAGCAGCTTAGCGCTAGCTAGCGGCCGTGCAGATACGCAGTATTTT
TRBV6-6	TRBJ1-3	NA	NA	CASSYGEAGNTIYF	TGTGCCAGCAGTTACGGGGAGGCTGGAAACACCATATATTTT
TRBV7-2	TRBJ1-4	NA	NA	CASSSLLGGEKLFF	TGTGCCAGCAGCTCCCTCCTGGGGGGTGAAAAACTGTTTTTT
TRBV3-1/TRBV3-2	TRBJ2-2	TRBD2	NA	CASSLREWGTGELFF	TGTGCCAGCAGCCTGCGGGAGTGGGGCACCGGGGAGCTGTTTTTT
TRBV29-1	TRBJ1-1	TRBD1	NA	CSVRRGTGVATEAFF	TGCAGCGTCCGCCGGGGGACAGGGGTAGCCACTGAAGCTTTCTTT
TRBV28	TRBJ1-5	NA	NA	CASRGGSNQPQHF	TGTGCCAGCAGGGGGGGGAGCAATCAGCCCCAGCATTTT
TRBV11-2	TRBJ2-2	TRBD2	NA	CASSSGLAGGPPGELFF	TGTGCCAGCAGCTCGGGACTAGCGGGAGGGCCACCCGGGGAGCTGTTTTTT
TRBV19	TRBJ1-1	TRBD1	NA	CASSPDGQGSNTEAFF	TGTGCCAGTAGTCCTGACGGACAGGGATCGAACACTGAAGCTTTCTTT
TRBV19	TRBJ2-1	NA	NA	CASSIGGAGSSYNEQFF	TGTGCCAGTAGTATAGGTGGGGCAGGAAGCTCCTACAATGAGCAGTTCTTC
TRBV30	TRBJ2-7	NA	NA	CAWGHTLEQYF	TGTGCCTGGGGACACACCCTCGAGCAGTACTTC
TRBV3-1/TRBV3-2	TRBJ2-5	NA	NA	CASSPREGQETQYF	TGTGCCAGCAGCCCGCGTGAGGGACAAGAGACCCAGTACTTC
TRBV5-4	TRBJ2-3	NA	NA	CASSRTVSRTDTQYF	TGTGCCAGCAGCCGAACAGTATCCCGCACAGATACGCAGTATTTT
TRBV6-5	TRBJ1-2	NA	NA	CASRPPSRVSGYTF	TGTGCCAGCAGGCCCCCCAGCAGGGTGAGTGGCTACACCTTC
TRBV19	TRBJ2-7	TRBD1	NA	CASLPTGGSGEQYF	TGTGCCAGCCTCCCTACAGGGGGTTCTGGCGAGCAGTACTTC
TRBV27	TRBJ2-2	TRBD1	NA	CASTSPHRGAGELFF	TGTGCCAGCACCTCACCCCACAGGGGGGCCGGGGAGCTGTTTTTT
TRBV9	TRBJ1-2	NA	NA	CASSVGGRPYGYTF	TGTGCCAGCAGCGTAGGAGGGCGTCCCTATGGCTACACCTTC
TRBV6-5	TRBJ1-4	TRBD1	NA	CASSRGQGREKLFF	TGTGCCAGCAGCCGGGGACAGGGTCGTGAAAAACTGTTTTTT
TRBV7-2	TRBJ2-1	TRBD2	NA	CASSLPRTSGGEQFF	TGTGCCAGCAGCTTACCCCGGACTAGCGGGGGCGAGCAGTTCTTC
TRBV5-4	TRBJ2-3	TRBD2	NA	CASSPGLAGASTDTQYF	TGTGCCAGCAGCCCCGGACTAGCGGGGGCTAGCACAGATACGCAGTATTTT
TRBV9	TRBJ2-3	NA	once	CASTPFPGTDTQYF	TGTGCCAGCACCCCCTTTCCAGGCACAGATACGCAGTATTTT